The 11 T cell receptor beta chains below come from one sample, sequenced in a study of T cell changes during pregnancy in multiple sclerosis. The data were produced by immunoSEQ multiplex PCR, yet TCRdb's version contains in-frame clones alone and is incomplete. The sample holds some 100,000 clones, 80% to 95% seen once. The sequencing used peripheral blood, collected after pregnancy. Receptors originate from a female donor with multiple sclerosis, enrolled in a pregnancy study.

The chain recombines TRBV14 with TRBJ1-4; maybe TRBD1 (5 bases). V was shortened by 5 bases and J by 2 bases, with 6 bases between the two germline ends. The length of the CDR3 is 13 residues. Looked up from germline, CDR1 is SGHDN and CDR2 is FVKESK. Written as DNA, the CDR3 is TGTGCCAGCAGCAGGGGTACTAATGAAAAACTGTTTTTT. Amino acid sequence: CASSRGTNEKLFF.

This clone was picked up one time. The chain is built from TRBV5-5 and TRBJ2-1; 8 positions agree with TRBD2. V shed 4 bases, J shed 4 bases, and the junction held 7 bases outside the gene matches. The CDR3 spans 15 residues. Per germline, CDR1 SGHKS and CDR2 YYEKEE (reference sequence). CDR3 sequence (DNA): TGTGCCAGCAGCCGGGAGGGGGGCGAGTACAATGAGCAGTTCTTC. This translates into CASSREGGEYNEQFF. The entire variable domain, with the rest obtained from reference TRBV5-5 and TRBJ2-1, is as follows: DAGVTQSPTHLIKTRGQQVTLRCSPISGHKSVSWYQQVLGQGPQFIFQYYEKEERGRGNFPDRFSARQFPNYSSELNVNALLLGDSALYLCASSREGGEYNEQFFGPGTRLTVL.

Written as DNA, the CDR3 is TGTGCCAGTAGTGCTAAAACGACAGGGGGAAGGAGCACTGAAGCTTTCTTT. Amino acids: CASSAKTTGGRSTEAFF. The V and J genes are TRBV19 and TRBJ1-1, with 9 bases matching TRBD1. The CDR3 spans 17 residues. Germline V gene lookup returns CDR1 LNHDA and CDR2 SQIVND (reference sequence). V dropped 5 bases and J dropped 4; count of bases not matched to a gene: 14. Full variable domain (remainder filled in from reference TRBV19 and TRBJ1-1): DGGITQSPKYLFRKEGQNVTLSCEQNLNHDAMYWYRQDPGQGLRLIYYSQIVNDFQKGDIAEGYSVSREKKESFPLTVTSAQKNPTAFYLCASSAKTTGGRSTEAFFGQGTRLTVV.

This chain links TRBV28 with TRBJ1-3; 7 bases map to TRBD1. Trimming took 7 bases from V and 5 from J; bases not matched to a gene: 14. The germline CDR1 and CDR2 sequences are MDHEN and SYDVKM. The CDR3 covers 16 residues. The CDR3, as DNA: TGTGCCAGCACCGTCGCCAGGGGGTCCGTACGAAACACCATATATTTT. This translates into CASTVARGSVRNTIYF.

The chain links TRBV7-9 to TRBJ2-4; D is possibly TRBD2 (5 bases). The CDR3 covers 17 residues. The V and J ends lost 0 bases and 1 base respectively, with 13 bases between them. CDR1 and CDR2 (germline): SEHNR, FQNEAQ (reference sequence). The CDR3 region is CASSLAEGFTAKNIQYF. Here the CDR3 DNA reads TGTGCCAGCAGCTTAGCTGAGGGTTTTACGGCCAAAAACATTCAGTACTTC.

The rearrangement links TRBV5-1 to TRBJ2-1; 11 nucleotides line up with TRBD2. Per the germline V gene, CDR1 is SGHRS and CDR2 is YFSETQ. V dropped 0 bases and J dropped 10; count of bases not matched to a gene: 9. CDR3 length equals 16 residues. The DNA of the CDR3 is TGCGCCAGCAGCTTGGTGAAGGGTAGCGGGGGGGACGAGCAGTTCTTC. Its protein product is CASSLVKGSGGDEQFF.

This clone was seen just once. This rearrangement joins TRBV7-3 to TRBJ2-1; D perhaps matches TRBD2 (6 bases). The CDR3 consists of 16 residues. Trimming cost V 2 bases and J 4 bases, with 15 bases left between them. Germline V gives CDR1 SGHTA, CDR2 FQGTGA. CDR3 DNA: TGTGCCAGCAGCTTATCTGGGACTTTAGATTACAATGAGCAGTTCTTC. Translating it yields CASSLSGTLDYNEQFF.

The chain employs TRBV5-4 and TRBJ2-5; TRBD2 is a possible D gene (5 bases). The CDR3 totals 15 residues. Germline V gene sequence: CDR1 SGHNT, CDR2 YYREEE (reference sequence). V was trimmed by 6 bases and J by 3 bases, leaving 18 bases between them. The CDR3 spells CASILRGSQEETQYF. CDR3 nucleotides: TGTGCCAGCATCCTCAGAGGGAGCCAAGAAGAGACCCAGTACTTC.

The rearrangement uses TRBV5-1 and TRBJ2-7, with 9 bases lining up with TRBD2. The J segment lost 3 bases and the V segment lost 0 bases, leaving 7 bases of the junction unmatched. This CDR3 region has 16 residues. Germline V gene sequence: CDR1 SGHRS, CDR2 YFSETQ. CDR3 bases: TGCGCCAGCAGCTTGGCCAGAAGTAGCGGGAGCTACGAGCAGTACTTC. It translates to CASSLARSSGSYEQYF.

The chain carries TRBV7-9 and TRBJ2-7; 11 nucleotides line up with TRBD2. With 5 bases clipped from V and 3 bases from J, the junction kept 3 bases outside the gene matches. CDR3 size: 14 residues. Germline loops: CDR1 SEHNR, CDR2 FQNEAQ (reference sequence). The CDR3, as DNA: TGTGCCAGCAGCGCACTAGCGGGAGTCTACGAGCAGTACTTC. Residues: CASSALAGVYEQYF.

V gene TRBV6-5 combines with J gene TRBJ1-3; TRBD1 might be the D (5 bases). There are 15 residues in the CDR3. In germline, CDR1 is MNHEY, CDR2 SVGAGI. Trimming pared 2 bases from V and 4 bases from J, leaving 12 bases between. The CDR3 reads CASSYRAGAGNTIYF. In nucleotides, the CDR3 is TGTGCCAGCAGTTACAGGGCTGGGGCGGGAAACACCATATATTTT.